This T cell receptor (beta chain) derives from a study of T-cell memory formation after mild COVID-19 (dated by TCRdb to 2020 to 2023). For the study in its entirety: Most TCR sequence clusters were specific to one of the two donors. In a couple of donors, T-cell clones that expanded and contracted after mild COVID-19 were followed by sequencing TCRalpha and TCRbeta repertoires longitudinally. Two young, previously healthy adult volunteers made up the cohort, one male and one female. The paper as a whole reports these results and caveats: Balanced CD4/CD8 phenotypes were observed for clones contracting from day 15 to 85, whereas a bias towards CD4+ was observed for a second wave of clones expanding from day 15 to 37. Some responding clones were detected in pre-infection memory, which suggested that pre-existing cross-reactive memory T cells had joined the SARS-CoV-2 response. SARS-CoV-2 specificity of the second-wave clones peaking on day 37 was not confirmed. The study included only a couple of mild cases, and larger cohorts that include severe cases with pre-infection samples were judged to be necessary. Contracting CD4+ clones appeared mostly in the CM and EM memory subsets, whereas CD8+ clones were enriched in EMRA.

Ficoll-Paque density gradient centrifugation was the method used to isolate PBMCs. TCRdb lists the instrument as Illumina NovaSeq 6000. Using 5'RACE with constant-segment primers, TCRalpha and TCRbeta cDNA libraries were constructed, with sample barcodes and unique molecular identifiers added in the process. RNA was extracted from every sample with Trizol reagent. The libraries were amplified in two PCR steps, and the second step added a second sample barcode and Illumina TruSeq adapters. Sequencing of libraries was performed on an Illumina NovaSeq with 2 x 150 bp paired-end reads. The original methods were these. Reads were demultiplexed and collapsed into UMI-guided consensus sequences with migec v1.2.7. Using mixcr v2.1.11, the UMI consensuses were aligned to TRA and TRB V and J templates and assembled into clonotypes. A clonotype was counted as expanded or contracted only when both edgeR and NoisET called the clonotype significant, with the noise models trained on biological replicates. For edgeR calls, the thresholds were a false discovery rate-adjusted p below 0.01 and a log2 fold-change of 1. As an exploratory analysis of dynamics, max-normalized trajectories of the 1000 most abundant clonotypes were examined with PCA combined with hierarchical clustering. The CD4 or CD8 phenotype of responding clones was assigned using the separately sequenced CD4+ and CD8+ repertoires. TCRdb reanalyzed the raw reads on its own, using fastp at Q25 for trimming and MiXCR for clone calling, and kept in-frame beta chains. Duplicate CDR3 protein sequences are folded into a single record with the most common DNA and genes. None of the V and J calls come from the authors' own analysis; TCRdb made them. The sample includes some 110,000 distinct CDR3 sequences, with roughly 12% observed a single time. The top ten constitute roughly 30% of the sample.

At the junction V is shortened by 3 bases and J by 5 bases; bases outside the gene matches: 11. Sequences DFQATT (CDR1) and SNEGSKA (CDR2) are obtained from the germline V gene (reference sequence). Inclusive of the bounding cysteine and phenylalanine, the CDR3 is 16 residues long. Here the CDR3 DNA is all that survives: 48 bases in frame from base 1. Of note for this clonotype: The antigen it binds to is not known. Per-base quality was not reported, and no clone a single base away is much larger than it.

This chain is built from TRBV20-1 and TRBJ2-1, with 9 bases matching TRBD1. The sequence was collected from an adult woman who had mild COVID-19 (a few samples of this study predate the infection). The sample titles of this study are shuffled in the database, so cell type and time point are left out; the donor was told from shared clones. The sequencing input was PBMCs or a T cell subset sorted from them (not recorded which). The CDR3 in this case is CSASPDLTGGHNEQFF. The nucleotide sequence reads TGCAGTGCTAGCCCCGACCTTACAGGGGGCCACAATGAGCAGTTCTTC.